The 26 T cell receptor beta chains below come from one sample, sequenced in a study of blood T cell repertoires in COVID-19. Clones were sequenced by immunoSEQ multiplex PCR, and TCRdb holds only the in-frame ones, with some missing. The sample shows about 230,000 clones, roughly 84% of them seen only once. The sample comprised peripheral blood. The origin of the receptors is a man aged 50-59 years with active or convalescent COVID-19.

The CDR3 sequence: CATATGLNTGELFF. The DNA for the CDR3 is TGTGCCACCGCGACAGGCCTGAACACCGGGGAGCTGTTTTTT. The V call is TRBV15, the J call TRBJ2-2; a possible D gene is TRBD1 (6 bases). This CDR3 is built from 14 residues. CDR1 and CDR2 from the germline V gene are LNHNV and YYDKDF (reference sequence). Trimming removed 8 bases from V and 1 base from J, with 11 bases in between.

The V and J genes are TRBV6-5 and TRBJ2-7, with D possibly TRBD2 on 6 matching bases. Trimming cost V 9 bases and J 2 bases, with 14 bases left between them. The germline V gene has CDR1 MNHEY and CDR2 SVGAGI. The CDR3 is 13 residues long. This CDR3 reads CASRDSTTYEQYF. The DNA of the CDR3 is TGTGCCAGTCGGGACTCGACTACCTACGAGCAGTACTTC.

The V gene is TRBV6-6, the J gene TRBJ1-1; the D gene is possibly TRBD1 (5 bases). The V gene lost 7 bases and the J gene lost 0 bases, with 9 bases spanning the gap. Germline values: CDR1 MNHNY, CDR2 SVGAGI (reference sequence). The CDR3 has 13 amino acids. DNA for the CDR3: TGTGCCAGCACCTCCAGGGTGAACACTGAAGCTTTCTTT. This sequence encodes CASTSRVNTEAFF.

V usage is TRBV7-3 and J usage is TRBJ1-6; 7 nucleotides align to TRBD1. This CDR3 has 14 residues. Germline V gene sequence: CDR1 SGHTA, CDR2 FQGTGA. V shed 5 bases and J 7 bases; nucleotides not matched to a gene: 5. CDR3 bases: TGTGCCAGCAGCCTAGACAGGGAGAATTCACCCCTCCACTTT. Encoded protein: CASSLDRENSPLHF.

The rearrangement uses TRBV30 and TRBJ2-3, with a tentative D call TRBD2 (7 bases). The CDR3 spans 15 residues. V lost 5 bases and J 0 bases, leaving 15 bases between the germline ends. Germline V gene data show CDR1 as GTSNPN and CDR2 as SVGIG (reference sequence). CDR3 amino acids: CAWSKGGGSTDTQYF. The CDR3 coding sequence is TGTGCCTGGTCGAAAGGGGGGGGTAGCACAGATACGCAGTATTTT.

The rearrangement uses TRBV7-3 and TRBJ1-2, with TRBD1 identical over 7 bases. Unmatched junction bases numbered 11, after V lost 5 bases and J lost 2 bases. Germline values: CDR1 SGHTA, CDR2 FQGTGA. This CDR3 has 16 amino acids. CDR3 region: CASSLYHRGRNYGYTF. The CDR3 DNA reads as TGTGCCAGCAGCCTATACCACAGGGGTAGGAACTATGGCTACACCTTC. Drawing the rest from reference TRBV7-3 and TRBJ1-2, the complete variable domain is GAGVSQTPSNKVTEKGKYVELRCDPISGHTALYWYRQSLGQGPEFLIYFQGTGAADDSGLPNDRFFAVRPEGSVSTLKIQRTERGDSAVYLCASSLYHRGRNYGYTFGSGTRLTVV.

This clone was seen a few times. An end of the junction differs from the germline gene, which may be a read error. The V call is TRBV4-1, the J call TRBJ2-1, with 10 bases matching TRBD2. The CDR3 contains 14 residues. Germline V gives CDR1 MGHRA, CDR2 YSYEKL. In DNA form, the CDR3 reads TGCGCCAGCAGCCAACTTCTAACTAGCGGGGAGTTCGTCTTC. It specifies CASSQLLTSGEFVF.

The rearrangement uses TRBV7-2 and TRBJ2-7; D is perhaps TRBD1 (5 bases). V gave up 2 bases and J gave up 1 base, with 9 bases separating them. Germline V gives CDR1 SGHTA, CDR2 FQGNSA. This CDR3 spans 14 amino acids. The CDR3 spells CASSLMDISYEQYF. Here the CDR3 DNA reads TGTGCCAGCAGCTTAATGGACATATCCTACGAGCAGTACTTC.

The gene calls are TRBV19 and TRBJ1-6, with D unclear. From germline, CDR1 is LNHDA and CDR2 SQIVND (reference sequence). The CDR3 totals 16 residues. Trimming shortened V by 2 bases and J by 0 bases, and 8 bases separated the two germline ends. CDR3 sequence (DNA): TGTGCCAGTAGTATACAGGCGAGCTCCTATAATTCACCCCTCCACTTT. Protein sequence: CASSIQASSYNSPLHF. Full variable domain (outside the CDR3, taken from reference TRBV19 and TRBJ1-6): DGGITQSPKYLFRKEGQNVTLSCEQNLNHDAMYWYRQDPGQGLRLIYYSQIVNDFQKGDIAEGYSVSREKKESFPLTVTSAQKNPTAFYLCASSIQASSYNSPLHFGNGTRLTVT.

The chain employs TRBV27 and TRBJ2-1, with 7 positions matching TRBD1. In germline, CDR1 is MNHEY, CDR2 SMNVEV (reference sequence). Losses at the gene ends were 5 bases for V and 6 bases for J; bases not matched to a gene: 7. The CDR3 is 14 amino acids. Here the CDR3 reads CASSPYPGGNEQFF. The CDR3 region has the DNA TGTGCCAGCAGTCCCTATCCAGGGGGCAATGAGCAGTTCTTC.

This clone was counted a few times. Other DNA sequences in this specimen translate into the identical CDR3. J is TRBJ1-1 and V is TRBV9; 11 positions match TRBD1. Trimming took 2 bases from V and 1 from J; bases not matched to a gene: 1. Germline V gene lookup returns CDR1 SGDLS and CDR2 YYNGEE. There are 15 residues in the CDR3. CDR3 in amino acids: CASSVGTGGNTEAFF. The CDR3, as DNA: TGTGCCAGCAGCGTGGGGACAGGGGGGAACACTGAAGCTTTCTTT.

The chain carries TRBV5-1 and TRBJ2-1; 8 bases align to TRBD2. Germline values: CDR1 SGHRS, CDR2 YFSETQ. This CDR3 is built from 16 residues. Trimming removed 2 bases from V and 7 bases from J; junction bases left unmatched: 11. The CDR3 DNA reads TGCGCCAGCAGCTTCGGGGCGGCGGGGGGCCTTAATGAGCAGTTCTTC. Protein product: CASSFGAAGGLNEQFF.

The rearrangement uses TRBV10-3 and TRBJ1-2; 9 positions match TRBD1. CDR3 length: 15 residues. In germline, CDR1 is ENHRY, CDR2 SYGVKD. V shed 6 bases and J 6 bases; nucleotides not matched to a gene: 11. The CDR3 bases are TGTGCCATCAGCCAACGTTCACAGGGGGCAGATGGCTACACCTTC. This gives the protein CAISQRSQGADGYTF.

This rearrangement joins TRBV15 to TRBJ1-6, with 8 bases aligning to TRBD1. This CDR3 has 15 residues. The germline gives CDR1 LNHNV, CDR2 YYDKDF (reference sequence). The V gene end was trimmed by 5 bases and the J gene end by 7 bases; junction bases not matched to a gene: 7. The CDR3 region is CATSRRTGWNSPLHF. DNA of the CDR3: TGTGCCACCAGCCGACGGACAGGGTGGAATTCACCCCTCCACTTT.

The chain employs TRBV7-8 and TRBJ1-5; D not certain. Germline V gene sequence: CDR1 SGHVS, CDR2 FQNEAQ. Trimming left V 4 bases short and J 3 bases short, with 13 bases between. The CDR3 covers 15 residues. The CDR3 nucleotides read TGTGCCAGCAGCTACGGGCGAGGGTCCAATCAGCCCCAGCATTTT. Translating it yields CASSYGRGSNQPQHF.

The rearrangement links TRBV18 to TRBJ2-3, with D possibly TRBD1 on 5 matching bases. Trimming stripped 3 bases from V and 2 bases from J, with 9 bases between. The CDR3 sequence is 14 residues long. CDR1 and CDR2 (germline): KGHSH, LQKENI. CDR3 protein: CASSPSGHTDTQYF. As DNA, the CDR3 is TGTGCCAGCTCACCGAGTGGACACACAGATACGCAGTATTTT. Full variable domain (rest looked up from reference TRBV18 and TRBJ2-3): NAGVMQNPRHLVRRRGQEARLRCSPMKGHSHVYWYRQLPEEGLKFMVYLQKENIIDESGMPKERFSAEFPKEGPSILRIQQVVRGDSAAYFCASSPSGHTDTQYFGPGTRLTVL.

The chain is built from TRBV19 and TRBJ1-1; D possibly corresponds to TRBD1 (5 bases). Trimming stripped 5 bases from V and 2 bases from J, with 9 bases between. The germline V gene encodes CDR1 LNHDA and CDR2 SQIVND (reference sequence). This CDR3 is 13 amino acids long. CDR3 in DNA: TGTGCCAGTAGTGCGACAGCAAACACTGAAGCTTTCTTT. This codes for CASSATANTEAFF.

The chain employs TRBV7-8 and TRBJ2-3; 9 nucleotides align to TRBD2. V shed 2 bases and J 0 bases; nucleotides not matched to a gene: 6. The CDR3 is made up of 17 amino acids. Germline CDR1 is SGHVS and CDR2 is FQNEAQ. DNA of the CDR3: TGTGCCAGCAGCTTATCGCGGGGGGGGAGGAGCACAGATACGCAGTATTTT. Its translation: CASSLSRGGRSTDTQYF. The variable domain in full, with the rest retrieved from reference TRBV7-8 and TRBJ2-3, is GAGVSQSPRYKVAKRGQDVALRCDPISGHVSLFWYQQALGQGPEFLTYFQNEAQLDKSGLPSDRFFAERPEGSVSTLKIQRTQQEDSAVYLCASSLSRGGRSTDTQYFGPGTRLTVL.

The chain employs TRBV4-2 and TRBJ1-3; D remains unclear. Germline assignment: CDR1 LGHNA and CDR2 YNFKEQ. The CDR3 is made up of 15 amino acids. With 1 base removed from V and 0 bases from J, the gap between germline ends came to 7 bases. In DNA form, the CDR3 reads TGTGCCAGCAGCCAAGGGGCAGTCTCTGGAAACACCATATATTTT. It encodes CASSQGAVSGNTIYF.

The chain employs TRBV19 and TRBJ2-2; TRBD1 agrees at 7 bases. The CDR3 consists of 14 residues. The germline V gene encodes CDR1 LNHDA and CDR2 SQIVND (reference sequence). The V segment lost 3 bases and the J segment 6 bases; nucleotides outside the gene matches: 4. CDR3 in DNA: TGTGCCAGTAGTATGACAGGGATTGCCGGGGAGCTGTTTTTT. It encodes CASSMTGIAGELFF.

CDR3 DNA: TGTGCCAGCAGCTTAACTCAGGGGGACACTGAAGCTTTCTTT. Its translation: CASSLTQGDTEAFF. The rearrangement uses TRBV7-2 and TRBJ1-1, with 7 bases lining up with TRBD1. The CDR3 consists of 14 residues. Germline CDR1 reads SGHTA; CDR2 reads FQGNSA. The V and J ends lost 2 bases and 3 bases, in that order; junction bases with no gene match: 3.

The V call is TRBV6-5, the J call TRBJ1-5; TRBD1 is a possible D gene (6 bases). The germline gives CDR1 MNHEY, CDR2 SVGAGI. This CDR3 has 14 residues. The V end lost 2 bases, the J end lost 3 bases, and 8 bases lay between the germline ends. The CDR3, as DNA: TGTGCCAGCAGTTACCAGGGGACCAATCAGCCCCAGCATTTT. Amino acid sequence: CASSYQGTNQPQHF.

The rearrangement uses TRBV5-1 and TRBJ1-1; tentatively, D is TRBD1 (5 bases). V was pared by 0 bases and J by 0 bases, with 15 bases between. From germline, CDR1 is SGHRS and CDR2 YFSETQ. The CDR3 spans 17 residues. The CDR3 DNA sequence: TGCGCCAGCAGCTTGGCCCGGGGGACCATCATGAACACTGAAGCTTTCTTT. Translated: CASSLARGTIMNTEAFF.

The chain employs TRBV9 and TRBJ2-1, with TRBD2 matching 8 bases. V was clipped by 0 bases and J by 6 bases; unmatched bases: 8. This CDR3 has 16 amino acids. CDR1 is SGDLS and CDR2 is YYNGEE in the germline V gene. The CDR3 region has the DNA TGTGCCAGCAGCGTAGCGCTCGGGGGGGCTGGCAATGAGCAGTTCTTC. This gives the protein CASSVALGGAGNEQFF. The variable domain in full, with the rest retrieved from reference TRBV9 and TRBJ2-1, is DSGVTQTPKHLITATGQRVTLRCSPRSGDLSVYWYQQSLDQGLQFLIQYYNGEERAKGNILERFSAQQFPDLHSELNLSSLELGDSALYFCASSVALGGAGNEQFFGPGTRLTVL.

The genes are TRBV19 and TRBJ2-5; TRBD2 might be the D (6 bases). V was pared by 5 bases and J by 4 bases, with 14 bases between. The CDR3 has 14 amino acids. The germline CDR1 and CDR2 sequences are LNHDA and SQIVND (reference sequence). CDR3: CASSVTGLSETQYF. DNA for the CDR3: TGTGCCAGTAGTGTAACGGGACTCTCAGAGACCCAGTACTTC.

The chain couples TRBV19 to TRBJ1-1; D not certain. Deletions cut 6 bases from V and 4 bases from J, with 12 bases between. Germline CDR1 and CDR2: LNHDA and SQIVND (reference sequence). The length of the CDR3 is 13 residues. The CDR3 sequence is CASRVLESTEAFF. Written as DNA, the CDR3 is TGTGCCAGTAGGGTACTTGAGAGCACTGAAGCTTTCTTT.